One and the same sample provided the 32 T cell receptor beta chains below, sequenced in a study of cytomegalovirus exposure and HLA in healthy donors. A multiplex PCR was run with 60 Vbeta primers and 13 Jbeta primers. Sequenced by immunoSEQ multiplex PCR; TCRdb stores in-frame clones only, minus some. Of 69,000 or so clones listed, about 78% are singletons. The material sequenced was PBMCs. These receptors originate from a man younger than 35 in good health and CMV-seronegative.

This chain connects TRBV28 to TRBJ2-5; a weak D match, TRBD2 (5 bases). CDR3 size: 13 residues. The germline V gene encodes CDR1 MDHEN and CDR2 SYDVKM. V lost 8 bases and J 0 bases, leaving 10 bases between the germline ends. The CDR3 DNA reads TGTGCCAGCGGGAGACTGTACCAAGAGACCCAGTACTTC. Residues: CASGRLYQETQYF. The whole variable domain, filled in from reference TRBV28 and TRBJ2-5, reads DVKVTQSSRYLVKRTGEKVFLECVQDMDHENMFWYRQDPGLGLRLIYFSYDVKMKEKGDIPEGYSVSREKKERFSLILESASTNQTSMYLCASGRLYQETQYFGPGTRLLVL.

The chain combines TRBV11-2 with TRBJ1-2; possible D gene TRBD1, 6 bases. Germline assignment: CDR1 SGHAT and CDR2 FQNNGV. This CDR3 spans 15 amino acids. Trimming removed 1 base at V and 6 bases at J, with 15 bases between. CDR3: CASSLVGQGSHGYTF. CDR3 nucleotide sequence: TGTGCCAGCAGCTTAGTCGGGCAGGGGTCTCATGGCTACACCTTC.

The rearrangement links TRBV5-5 to TRBJ1-1, with 7 nucleotides matching TRBD1. Unmatched junction bases numbered 8, after V lost 4 bases and J lost 8 bases. CDR1 and CDR2 from the germline V gene are SGHKS and YYEKEE (reference sequence). This CDR3 has 13 residues. The CDR3 here is CASSVDRWAEAFF. The CDR3 DNA follows: TGTGCCAGCAGCGTGGACAGGTGGGCCGAAGCTTTCTTT.

The chain uses TRBV25-1 and TRBJ1-1; no firm D call. Trimming took 4 bases from V and 5 from J, leaving 8 bases between them. CDR1 is MGHDK, CDR2 SYGVNS, per germline. The CDR3 runs to 12 residues. The CDR3 nucleotides read TGTGCCAGCAGTGTGGGCCAGACTGAAGCTTTCTTT. This translates into CASSVGQTEAFF.

The gene calls are TRBV2 and TRBJ2-3; the match to TRBD1 covers 8 bases. Trimming cost V 10 bases and J 6 bases; bases outside gene matches: 9. Germline V gene data show CDR1 as SNHLY and CDR2 as FYNNEI. This CDR3 has 13 residues. In DNA, the CDR3 is TGTGCCACTGAACAGGGGGAAGGGGATACGCAGTATTTT. Its protein is CATEQGEGDTQYF. Based on the CDR3 plus reference TRBV2 and TRBJ2-3, the full variable domain is EPEVTQTPSHQVTQMGQEVILRCVPISNHLYFYWYRQILGQKVEFLVSFYNNEISEKSEIFDDQFSVERPDGSNFTLKIRSTKLEDSAMYFCATEQGEGDTQYFGPGTRLTVL.

The chain employs TRBV7-9 and TRBJ2-1, with 8 positions matching TRBD2. This CDR3 contains 14 residues. Germline CDR1 is SEHNR and CDR2 is FQNEAQ (reference sequence). As DNA, the CDR3 is TGTGCGGTCCAGAAGGGCGGGGGGTACAATGAGCAGTTCTTC. Amino acid sequence: CAVQKGGGYNEQFF.

The V call is TRBV5-1, the J call TRBJ1-2; D uncertain. V gave up 1 base and J gave up 3 bases, with 10 bases separating them. The CDR3 is made up of 14 amino acids. Germline V CDR1 and CDR2: SGHRS, YFSETQ. As DNA, the CDR3 is TGCGCCAGCAGCTTGATCGGCAGCGACTATGGCTACACCTTC. The encoded protein is CASSLIGSDYGYTF.

The chain has TRBV6-1 and TRBJ2-3; D is possibly TRBD2 (5 bases). V was trimmed by 5 bases and J by 3 bases, leaving 15 bases between them. Germline CDR1 and CDR2: MNHNS and SASEGT. The CDR3 has 15 residues. The CDR3 protein is CASSWADRGTDTQYF. The CDR3 bases are TGTGCCAGCAGTTGGGCGGACCGGGGAACAGATACGCAGTATTTT.

This chain links TRBV10-3 with TRBJ2-3, with a weak D call TRBD2 (6 bases). Germline CDR1 ENHRY, CDR2 SYGVKD. Trimming removed 8 bases from V and 5 bases from J, with 14 bases in between. This CDR3 has 13 amino acids. CDR3 amino acids: CAIFSGQGDTQYF. CDR3 DNA sequence: TGTGCCATCTTTAGCGGCCAGGGAGATACGCAGTATTTT.

The gene calls are TRBV19 and TRBJ2-2; D gene ambiguous. The V gene lost 2 bases and the J gene lost 0 bases, with 10 bases spanning the gap. This CDR3 region has 16 residues. CDR1 and CDR2 from the germline V gene are LNHDA and SQIVND (reference sequence). CDR3 region: CASSILQKANTGELFF. The CDR3 nucleotides are TGTGCCAGTAGTATATTACAGAAAGCGAACACCGGGGAGCTGTTTTTT.

The chain recombines TRBV19 with TRBJ2-5, with 8 bases matching TRBD1. Trimming cost V 8 bases and J 4 bases; bases outside gene matches: 3. Germline V lookup: CDR1 LNHDA, CDR2 SQIVND (reference sequence). The CDR3 covers 12 residues. The CDR3 spells CASGTGRETQYF. The CDR3 DNA reads as TGTGCCAGTGGGACAGGCCGAGAGACCCAGTACTTC.

J is TRBJ2-3 and V is TRBV6-6, with TRBD2 matching over 8 bases. From germline, CDR1 is MNHNY and CDR2 SVGAGI (reference sequence). The CDR3 extends over 14 amino acids. Unmatched junction bases numbered 3, after V lost 3 bases and J lost 4 bases. For the CDR3, the DNA is TGTGCCAGCAGTTATAGCGGGGATGCAGATACGCAGTATTTT. Its translation: CASSYSGDADTQYF.

This chain connects TRBV2 to TRBJ1-4; tentative D call: TRBD1 (5 bases). The CDR3 consists of 15 residues. Germline values: CDR1 SNHLY, CDR2 FYNNEI. Trimming removed 10 bases at V and 1 base at J, with 16 bases between. The DNA of the CDR3 is TGTGCCACCAGGACAAGACCCCTAACTAATGAAAAACTGTTTTTT. Encoded protein: CATRTRPLTNEKLFF.

This sequence joins TRBV2 and TRBJ2-7; 10 positions match TRBD2. Germline-derived CDR1 and CDR2 are SNHLY and FYNNEI. V lost 7 bases to trimming and J lost 0 bases; unmatched junction nucleotides: 3. There are 14 residues in the CDR3. CDR3 protein: CASTPSGSSYEQYF. DNA of the CDR3: TGTGCCAGCACCCCTAGCGGGAGCTCCTACGAGCAGTACTTC.

This clone appeared a few times. This chain connects TRBV5-1 to TRBJ2-5; 8 nucleotides match TRBD1. Trimming cost V 4 bases and J 4 bases; bases outside gene matches: 9. The CDR3 loop spans 15 amino acids. The V gene's germline CDR1 is SGHRS and CDR2 YFSETQ. The CDR3 nucleotides read TGCGCCAGCAGCCGGACCCGGACAGGGACAGAGACCCAGTACTTC. This codes for CASSRTRTGTETQYF.

This sequence joins TRBV11-2 and TRBJ2-1; D may be TRBD1 (5 bases). Deletions cut 2 bases from V and 5 bases from J, with 13 bases between. Germline V gene lookup returns CDR1 SGHAT and CDR2 FQNNGV. CDR3 size: 15 residues. The CDR3 sequence is CASSLLRQHDNEQFF. The CDR3 bases are TGTGCCAGCAGCTTACTCCGACAGCATGACAATGAGCAGTTCTTC. Looking up the rest from reference TRBV11-2 and TRBJ2-1 gives the full variable domain: EAGVAQSPRYKIIEKRQSVAFWCNPISGHATLYWYQQILGQGPKLLIQFQNNGVVDDSQLPKDRFSAERLKGVDSTLKIQPAKLEDSAVYLCASSLLRQHDNEQFFGPGTRLTVL.

The J gene is TRBJ2-7, the V gene TRBV28; 14 bases map to TRBD2. The CDR3 extends over 18 amino acids. The germline V gene has CDR1 MDHEN and CDR2 SYDVKM. After removal of 2 bases from V and 5 bases from J, the junction contained 11 bases not matched to a gene. CDR3 region: CASSLRLRGLAGAHEQYF. The CDR3 DNA is TGTGCCAGCAGTTTAAGGCTCCGGGGACTAGCGGGGGCCCACGAGCAGTACTTC. Combining the CDR3 with reference TRBV28 and TRBJ2-7 gives the whole variable domain DVKVTQSSRYLVKRTGEKVFLECVQDMDHENMFWYRQDPGLGLRLIYFSYDVKMKEKGDIPEGYSVSREKKERFSLILESASTNQTSMYLCASSLRLRGLAGAHEQYFGPGTRLTVT.

The chain has TRBV5-1 and TRBJ2-5, with 11 bases identical to TRBD2. Per germline, CDR1 SGHRS and CDR2 YFSETQ. The junction had 2 bases not matched to a gene; V was cut back by 1 base and J by 0 bases. The CDR3 length is 16 residues. For the CDR3, the DNA is TGCGCCAGCAGCTTGTCGACTAGCGGGAACCAAGAGACCCAGTACTTC. This codes for CASSLSTSGNQETQYF.

The chain combines TRBV5-1 with TRBJ1-6; D remains ambiguous. Per the germline V gene, CDR1 is SGHRS and CDR2 is YFSETQ. The CDR3 is 14 amino acids. V was cut by 0 bases and J by 7 bases, with 8 bases left in between. The CDR3 nucleotides are TGCGCCAGCAGCTTGGGGCAAACCAATTCACCCCTCCACTTT. It is translated as CASSLGQTNSPLHF.

This clone was picked up one time. The CDR3, as DNA: TGCGCCAGCAGTCAGAAAATCGGGACAGGGGGATCCACCGGGGAGCTGTTTTTT. It specifies CASSQKIGTGGSTGELFF. The gene calls are TRBV23-1 and TRBJ2-2; TRBD1 matches at 11 bases. TRBV23-1 is given ORF status, its function remaining uncertain. V shed 3 bases, J shed 4 bases, and the junction held 10 bases outside the gene matches. The CDR3 runs 18 residues.

The J gene is TRBJ2-1, the V gene TRBV11-3, with 8 bases aligning to TRBD1. The ends lost 4 bases at V and 4 bases at J; junction bases unmatched: 3. There are 14 residues in the CDR3. Germline V gene lookup returns CDR1 SGHNT and CDR2 YENEEA. The CDR3 protein is CASSYRDRYNEQFF. Here the CDR3 DNA reads TGTGCCAGCAGCTACCGGGACAGGTACAATGAGCAGTTCTTC.

The rearrangement joins TRBV28 to TRBJ1-3; D is undetermined. The germline V and J ends were trimmed by 3 bases and 0 bases, with 6 bases remaining between them. The CDR3 length is 14 residues. Germline V gene lookup returns CDR1 MDHEN and CDR2 SYDVKM. This CDR3 reads CASSFYGSGNTIYF. The CDR3 DNA sequence: TGTGCCAGCAGTTTTTACGGCTCTGGAAACACCATATATTTT.

This rearrangement joins TRBV6-1 to TRBJ2-1, with D possibly matching TRBD1 (6 bases). This CDR3 is 13 amino acids long. Deletions cut 3 bases from V and 6 bases from J, with 9 bases between. Germline CDR1 MNHNS, CDR2 SASEGT. The CDR3 DNA reads as TGTGCCAGCAGTGACAGGGGACGCAATGAGCAGTTCTTC. This codes for CASSDRGRNEQFF.

This chain joins TRBV9 and TRBJ2-1, with D tentatively TRBD2 (6 bases). The germline V and J ends were trimmed by 3 bases and 10 bases, with 14 bases remaining between them. Germline CDR1 reads SGDLS; CDR2 reads YYNGEE. This CDR3 contains 13 residues. This chain's CDR3 is CASSATPGDEQFF. As DNA, the CDR3 is TGTGCCAGCAGCGCCACCCCGGGGGACGAGCAGTTCTTC.

The chain combines TRBV14 with TRBJ2-3; TRBD2 agrees at 8 bases. The CDR3 is made up of 17 amino acids. Looked up from germline, CDR1 is SGHDN and CDR2 is FVKESK. The V segment lost 0 bases and the J segment 5 bases; nucleotides outside the gene matches: 10. The CDR3 sequence: CASSQDLFGGAVDTQYF. The CDR3 DNA follows: TGTGCCAGCAGCCAAGATTTGTTCGGGGGGGCGGTAGATACGCAGTATTTT.

This clone has only a few counts. V is TRBV7-9 and J is TRBJ1-4; tentatively, D is TRBD1 (5 bases). V dropped 5 bases and J dropped 1 base, with 8 bases sitting between them. This CDR3 has 14 amino acids. The germline gives CDR1 SEHNR, CDR2 FQNEAQ (reference sequence). The CDR3 region has the DNA TGTGCCAGCAGCCGAGACAGAACTAATGAAAAACTGTTTTTT. Protein: CASSRDRTNEKLFF.

The CDR3, as DNA: TGTGCCAGCAGCTTAGTGGGCAGGGGGAGCGAGCAGTACGTC. It codes for CASSLVGRGSEQYV. The chain is built from TRBV7-8 and TRBJ2-7; 7 bases are shared with TRBD1. The CDR3 has 14 amino acids. V was clipped by 1 base and J by 6 bases; unmatched bases: 6. Germline CDR1 is SGHVS and CDR2 is FQNEAQ.

A remark on this clone: The sample carries other DNA sequences with the same CDR3. The chain joins TRBV25-1 to TRBJ1-2; TRBD1 matches at 7 bases. V gave up 2 bases and J gave up 8 bases; unmatched junction bases: 14. The CDR3 totals 16 residues. From germline, CDR1 is MGHDK and CDR2 SYGVNS. CDR3 coding DNA: TGTGCCAGCAGTGAACAAGGGGGCAGGAGAGGCAGGGGCTACACCTTC. It yields the protein CASSEQGGRRGRGYTF.

The V and J genes are TRBV19 and TRBJ1-6; 7 bases line up with TRBD1. V shed 8 bases and J 5 bases; nucleotides not matched to a gene: 18. Germline CDR1 is LNHDA and CDR2 is SQIVND (reference sequence). This CDR3 is built from 18 residues. CDR3 region: CASGPRQGMDRDNSPLHF. The CDR3 region has the DNA TGTGCCAGTGGTCCACGACAGGGAATGGATAGGGATAATTCACCCCTCCACTTT.

This clone was counted once. CDR3 region: CASSQSVSSYNSPLHF. Here the CDR3 DNA reads TGTGCCAGCAGCCAATCGGTCAGCTCCTATAATTCACCCCTCCACTTT. The chain links TRBV16 to TRBJ1-6; D is unclear. CDR3 length: 16 residues. Trimming removed 0 bases at V and 0 bases at J, with 6 bases between. Germline CDR1 and CDR2: KGHSY and FQNENV.

The chain joins TRBV19 to TRBJ2-3, with 7 positions matching TRBD1. The junction had 7 bases not matched to a gene; V was cut back by 3 bases and J by 1 base. CDR3 size: 16 residues. The V gene's germline CDR1 is LNHDA and CDR2 SQIVND (reference sequence). The DNA for the CDR3 is TGTGCCAGTAGTATTGACAGGGAGTGGGGCACAGATACGCAGTATTTT. It specifies CASSIDREWGTDTQYF.

The V and J genes are TRBV18 and TRBJ2-7; 10 bases are shared with TRBD2. Germline trimming cut 3 bases from V and 1 base from J; bases unmatched to any gene: 3. The length of the CDR3 is 15 residues. Germline V gene data show CDR1 as KGHSH and CDR2 as LQKENI. CDR3 in DNA: TGTGCCAGCTCACCTACTAGCGGGGTGTCCTACGAGCAGTACTTC. Protein sequence: CASSPTSGVSYEQYF.